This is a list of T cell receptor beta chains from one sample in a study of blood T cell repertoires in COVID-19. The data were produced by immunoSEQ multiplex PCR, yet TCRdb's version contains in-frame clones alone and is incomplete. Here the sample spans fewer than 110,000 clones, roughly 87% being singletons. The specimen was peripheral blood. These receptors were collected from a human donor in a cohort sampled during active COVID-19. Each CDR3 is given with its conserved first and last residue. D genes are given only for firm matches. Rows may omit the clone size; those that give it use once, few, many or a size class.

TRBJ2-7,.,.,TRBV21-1,CASLSNYEQYF,TGTGCCAGCCTTTCTAATTACGAGCAGTACTTC
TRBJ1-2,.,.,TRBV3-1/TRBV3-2,CASSQGSYSF,TGTGCCAGCAGCCAAGGGTCCTACAGCTTC
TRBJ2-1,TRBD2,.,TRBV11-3,CASSLGTSRHNEQFF,TGTGCCAGCAGCTTAGGGACTAGTAGACACAATGAGCAGTTCTTC
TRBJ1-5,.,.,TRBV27,CASSPGLENQPQHF,TGTGCCAGCAGTCCTGGACTGGAAAATCAGCCCCAGCATTTT
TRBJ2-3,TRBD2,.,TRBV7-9,CASSPGLAGGPSTDTQYF,TGTGCCAGCAGCCCCGGACTAGCGGGGGGGCCCAGCACAGATACGCAGTATTTT
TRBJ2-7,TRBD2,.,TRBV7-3,CASSLMASGGRSTYEQYF,TGTGCCAGCAGCTTAATGGCTAGCGGGGGGCGGTCTACCTACGAGCAGTACTTC
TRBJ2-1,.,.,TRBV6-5,CASRPLVYNEQFF,TGTGCCAGCAGGCCGCTAGTGTACAATGAGCAGTTCTTC
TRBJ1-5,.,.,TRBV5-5,CASSFSGLGNQPQHF,TGTGCCAGCAGCTTCTCGGGTTTGGGCAATCAGCCCCAGCATTTT
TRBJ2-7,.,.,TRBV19,CASSIAPESGEQYF,TGTGCCAGTAGTATAGCCCCGGAGAGCGGCGAGCAGTACTTC
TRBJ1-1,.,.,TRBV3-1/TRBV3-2,CASSTGVGRAFF,TGTGCCAGCAGCACGGGGGTCGGGAGGGCTTTCTTT
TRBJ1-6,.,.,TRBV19,CASTTGPNSPLHF,TGTGCCAGTACAACAGGTCCCAATTCACCCCTCCACTTT
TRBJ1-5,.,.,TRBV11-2,CASSLRTGHTNQPQHF,TGTGCCAGCAGCTTAAGAACAGGGCACACCAATCAGCCCCAGCATTTT
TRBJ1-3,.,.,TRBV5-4,CASSSPTSSGNTIYF,TGTGCCAGCAGCTCGCCAACGAGCTCTGGAAACACCATATATTTT
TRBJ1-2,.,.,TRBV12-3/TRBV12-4,CASSQGPVGGYTF,TGTGCCAGCAGTCAGGGTCCCGTGGGCGGCTACACCTTC
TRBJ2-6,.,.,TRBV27,CASSFQGLGANVLTF,TGTGCCAGCAGTTTCCAGGGGCTTGGGGCCAACGTCCTGACTTTC
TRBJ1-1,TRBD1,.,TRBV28,CASLQGDTNTEAFF,TGTGCCAGCCTCCAGGGGGATACTAACACTGAAGCTTTCTTT
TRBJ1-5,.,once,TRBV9,CASSVDGSYSNQPQHF,TGTGCCAGCAGCGTAGACGGTTCCTATAGCAATCAGCCCCAGCATTTT
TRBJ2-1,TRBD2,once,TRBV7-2,CASSLGPGRGYNEQFF,TGTGCCAGCAGCTTAGGTCCAGGGAGGGGCTACAATGAGCAGTTCTTC
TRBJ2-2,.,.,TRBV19,CASSSSGSTGELFF,TGTGCCAGTAGTAGCAGCGGTTCAACCGGGGAGCTGTTTTTT
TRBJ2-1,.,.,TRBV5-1,CASSSQVSYNEQFF,TGCGCCAGCAGCTCCCAGGTATCCTACAATGAGCAGTTCTTC
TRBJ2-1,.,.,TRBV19,CASIDAASSYNEQFF,TGTGCCAGTATAGACGCAGCGAGCTCCTACAATGAGCAGTTCTTC
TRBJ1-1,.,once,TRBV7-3,CASALPGSTEAFF,TGTGCCAGTGCCCTCCCGGGTTCCACTGAAGCTTTCTTT
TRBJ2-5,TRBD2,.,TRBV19,CASSPGGGETQYF,TGTGCCAGTAGCCCTGGGGGGGGAGAGACCCAGTACTTC
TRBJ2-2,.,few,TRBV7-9,CASSPLLGELFF,TGTGCCAGCAGCCCCCTTCTCGGGGAGCTGTTTTTT
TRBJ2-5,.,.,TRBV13,CASSEAETQYF,TGTGCCAGCAGCGAGGCCGAGACCCAGTACTTC
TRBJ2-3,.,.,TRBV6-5,CASRKVWARDTQYF,TGTGCCAGCCGAAAGGTGTGGGCGAGAGATACGCAGTATTTT
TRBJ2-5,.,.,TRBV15,CATSREPGARGETQYF,TGTGCCACCAGCAGAGAACCAGGGGCGAGAGGGGAGACCCAGTACTTC
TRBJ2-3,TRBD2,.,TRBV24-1,CATSDSGTSGATDTQYF,TGTGCCACCAGTGATTCCGGGACTAGCGGGGCCACAGATACGCAGTATTTT
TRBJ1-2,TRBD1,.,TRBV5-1,CASSLVGQGVYGYTF,TGCGCCAGCAGCTTGGTGGGACAGGGAGTCTATGGCTACACCTTC
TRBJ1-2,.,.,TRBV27,CASSYGQSISGYTF,TGTGCCAGCAGCTATGGACAGTCCATATCGGGCTACACCTTC
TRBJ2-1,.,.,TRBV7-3,CASSLNGNEQFF,TGTGCCAGCAGTTTAAACGGGAATGAGCAGTTCTTC
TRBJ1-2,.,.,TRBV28,CASSETGSVGYGYTF,TGTGCCAGCAGTGAAACAGGGAGTGTAGGCTATGGCTACACCTTC
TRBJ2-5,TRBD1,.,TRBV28,CASSSRDSLQETQYF,TGTGCCAGCAGTTCTCGGGACAGCCTACAAGAGACCCAGTACTTC
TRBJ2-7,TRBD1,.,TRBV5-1,CASSFRGQASYEQYF,TGCGCCAGCAGCTTCCGAGGACAGGCTTCCTACGAGCAGTACTTC
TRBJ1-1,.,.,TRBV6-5,CASNRSWGAEAFF,TGTGCCAGCAACCGTTCTTGGGGGGCTGAAGCTTTCTTT
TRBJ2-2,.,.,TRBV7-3,CASSMQGEATGELFF,TGTGCCAGCAGCATGCAGGGGGAGGCAACCGGGGAGCTGTTTTTT
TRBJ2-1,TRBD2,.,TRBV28,CASRNPERGAYNEQFF,TGTGCCAGCAGGAACCCCGAGCGGGGGGCCTACAATGAGCAGTTCTTC
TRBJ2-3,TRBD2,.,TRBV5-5,CASSLRGSGATSTDTQYF,TGTGCCAGCAGCTTGAGGGGTAGCGGGGCAACTAGCACAGATACGCAGTATTTT
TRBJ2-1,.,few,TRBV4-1,CASSQGLQTAYNEQFF,TGCGCCAGCAGCCAAGGTCTGCAGACAGCCTACAATGAGCAGTTCTTC
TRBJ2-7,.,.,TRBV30,CAWSEGSLGEQYF,TGTGCCTGGAGTGAGGGGTCCCTAGGCGAGCAGTACTTC
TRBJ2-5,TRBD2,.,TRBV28,CASSSGTSGRETQYF,TGTGCCAGCAGTTCCGGGACTAGCGGGAGGGAGACCCAGTACTTC
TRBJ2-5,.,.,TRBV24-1,CATSSSGRETQYF,TGTGCCACCAGTAGCTCGGGAAGGGAGACCCAGTACTTC
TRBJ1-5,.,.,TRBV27,CASRPREYNQPQHF,TGTGCCAGCAGACCCAGGGAATACAATCAGCCCCAGCATTTT
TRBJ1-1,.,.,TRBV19,CASTKNTEAFF,TGTGCCAGTACAAAGAACACTGAAGCTTTCTTT
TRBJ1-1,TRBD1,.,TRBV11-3,CASSMGDRLNTEAFF,TGTGCCAGCAGCATGGGGGACAGGCTGAACACTGAAGCTTTCTTT
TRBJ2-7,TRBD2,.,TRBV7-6,CASSSGGGLAGEEQYF,TGTGCCAGCAGCTCCGGGGGAGGTCTAGCGGGAGAGGAGCAGTACTTC
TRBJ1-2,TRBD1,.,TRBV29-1,CSVRTGGANGYTF,TGCAGCGTTCGTACAGGGGGCGCGAATGGCTACACCTTC
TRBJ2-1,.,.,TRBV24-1,CATSDPAAGREYNEQFF,TGTGCCACCAGTGACCCCGCGGCGGGGCGGGAATACAATGAGCAGTTCTTC
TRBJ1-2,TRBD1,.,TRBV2,CATLEGQGLYGYTF,TGTGCCACCTTGGAGGGACAGGGATTATATGGCTACACCTTC
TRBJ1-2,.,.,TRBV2,CASSEGQGSSNTF,TGTGCCAGCAGTGAAGGGCAGGGGAGTAGCAACACCTTC
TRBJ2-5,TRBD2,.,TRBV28,CASSPPGGVWETQYF,TGTGCCAGCAGTCCCCCTGGGGGGGTCTGGGAGACCCAGTACTTC
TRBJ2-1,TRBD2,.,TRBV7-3,CASSRTSRSSYNEQFF,TGTGCCAGCAGCCGGACTAGCCGAAGCTCCTACAATGAGCAGTTCTTC
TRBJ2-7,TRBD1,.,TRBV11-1,CASRSGTGGYEQYF,TGTGCCAGCCGATCCGGGACAGGGGGATACGAGCAGTACTTC